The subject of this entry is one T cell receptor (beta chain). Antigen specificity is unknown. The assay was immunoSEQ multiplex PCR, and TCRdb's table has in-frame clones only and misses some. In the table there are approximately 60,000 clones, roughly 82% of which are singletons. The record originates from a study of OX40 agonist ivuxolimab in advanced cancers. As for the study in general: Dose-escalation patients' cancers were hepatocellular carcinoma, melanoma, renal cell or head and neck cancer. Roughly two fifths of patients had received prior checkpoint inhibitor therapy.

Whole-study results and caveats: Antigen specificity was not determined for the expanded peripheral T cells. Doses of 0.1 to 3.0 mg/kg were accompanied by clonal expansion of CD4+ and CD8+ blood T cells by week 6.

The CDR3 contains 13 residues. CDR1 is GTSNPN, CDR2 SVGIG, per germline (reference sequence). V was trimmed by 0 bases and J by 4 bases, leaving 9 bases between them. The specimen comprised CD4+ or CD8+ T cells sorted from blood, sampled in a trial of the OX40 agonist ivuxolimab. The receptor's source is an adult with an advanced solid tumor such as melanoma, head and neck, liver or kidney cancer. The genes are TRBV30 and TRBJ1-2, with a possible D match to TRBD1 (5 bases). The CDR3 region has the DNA TGTGCCTGGAGTGTAGGGAGGGGCTATGGCTACACCTTC. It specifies CAWSVGRGYGYTF.